A single sample is the source of the 26 T cell receptor beta chains below, sequenced in a study of T cells after posttransplantation cyclophosphamide. Assay used: immunoSEQ multiplex PCR; TCRdb lists only in-frame clones, some missing. Of 30,000 to 40,000 clones listed, around 90% are singletons. The sample taken for sequencing was PBMCs. All receptors come from a woman in her forties with a blood cancer, CMV-positive, and with a related stem cell donor.

The V gene is TRBV5-1, the J gene TRBJ2-1; TRBD2 aligns across 13 bases. The CDR3 sequence is 18 residues long. J lost 0 bases, V lost 4 bases, and 7 bases had no gene match. CDR1 is SGHRS and CDR2 is YFSETQ in the germline V gene. The CDR3 sequence is CASSPGLAGDRSYNEQFF. The CDR3 nucleotides are TGCGCCAGCAGCCCAGGACTAGCGGGGGACCGCTCCTACAATGAGCAGTTCTTC.

The chain joins TRBV6-6 to TRBJ1-1; 8 positions agree with TRBD1. This CDR3 has 14 amino acids. The germline V gene encodes CDR1 MNHNY and CDR2 SVGAGI (reference sequence). Losses at the gene ends were 6 bases for V and 3 bases for J; bases not matched to a gene: 6. For the CDR3, the DNA is TGTGCCAGCAGGCAGGGGGCGAAGGACACTGAAGCTTTCTTT. Encoded protein: CASRQGAKDTEAFF.

The chain employs TRBV4-2 and TRBJ1-1, with D possibly being TRBD1 (6 bases). Trimming pared 7 bases from V and 7 bases from J, leaving 19 bases between. The CDR3 runs 14 residues. CDR1 is LGHNA and CDR2 is YNFKEQ in the germline V gene. CDR3 sequence (DNA): TGTGCCAGCAAGAATTTGGGGGCTGGGGGTGAAGCTTTCTTT. It yields the protein CASKNLGAGGEAFF.

V and J are TRBV4-2 and TRBJ1-2, with D hard to call. Germline V CDR1 and CDR2: LGHNA, YNFKEQ. CDR3 length: 15 amino acids. Between the trimmed V and J ends, which lost 0 bases and 5 bases, there was a span of 13 bases. The CDR3 is CASSQDPFGRYGYTF. CDR3 bases: TGTGCCAGCAGCCAAGATCCTTTTGGGAGGTATGGCTACACCTTC.

The chain has TRBV4-1 and TRBJ2-7; TRBD1 matches 8 bases. CDR1 and CDR2 (germline): MGHRA, YSYEKL. This CDR3 has 15 residues. Germline trimming cut 3 bases from V and 5 bases from J; bases unmatched to any gene: 9. The CDR3 DNA follows: TGCGCCAGCAGCCAGGACAGGGTTGTGCTGGACGAGCAGTACTTC. Amino acids: CASSQDRVVLDEQYF.

The chain links TRBV18 to TRBJ1-6; possible D gene TRBD1, 5 bases. The CDR3 is 14 residues long. The V end lost 4 bases, the J end lost 9 bases, and 13 bases lay between the germline ends. From germline, CDR1 is KGHSH and CDR2 LQKENI. CDR3 DNA sequence: TGTGCCAGCTCACTACAACAGGCAGCTTCACCCCTCCACTTT. Its translation: CASSLQQAASPLHF.

The CDR3 here is CASSPGGSYEQYF. The CDR3 nucleotides are TGTGCCAGCAGCCCCGGAGGCTCCTACGAGCAGTACTTC. The chain links TRBV11-3 to TRBJ2-7; tentatively, D is TRBD2 (5 bases). V lost 5 bases and J 0 bases, leaving 8 bases between the germline ends. Germline values: CDR1 SGHNT, CDR2 YENEEA. The CDR3 has 13 amino acids.

This chain uses TRBV7-9 with TRBJ2-1, with 7 nucleotides matching TRBD1. The CDR3 is 16 amino acids. The V segment lost 4 bases and the J segment 3 bases; nucleotides outside the gene matches: 9. The V gene's germline CDR1 is SEHNR and CDR2 FQNEAQ (reference sequence). The CDR3 region is CASSSPGTAFYNEQFF. In DNA form, the CDR3 reads TGTGCCAGCAGCTCCCCCGGGACAGCTTTCTACAATGAGCAGTTCTTC.

The V call is TRBV20-1, the J call TRBJ1-1, with D perhaps TRBD1 (5 bases). Germline V lookup: CDR1 DFQATT, CDR2 SNEGSKA (reference sequence). V shed 4 bases and J shed 5 bases, with 8 bases lying between them. The length of the CDR3 is 11 residues. The CDR3 DNA reads TGCAGTGCTATCCGACAGACTGAAGCTTTCTTT. It encodes CSAIRQTEAFF.

The V and J genes are TRBV7-9 and TRBJ1-4, with TRBD1 identical over 10 bases. Germline CDR1 reads SEHNR; CDR2 reads FQNEAQ (reference sequence). After removal of 5 bases from V and 8 bases from J, the junction contained 8 bases not matched to a gene. There are 15 residues in the CDR3. The DNA of the CDR3 is TGTGCCAGCAGCCCGCCCGGGACAGGGGACGAAAAACTGTTTTTT. Its translation: CASSPPGTGDEKLFF.

This clone was found a few times. The chain uses TRBV2 and TRBJ1-1; no clear D. The length of the CDR3 is 14 residues. Germline CDR1 reads SNHLY; CDR2 reads FYNNEI. V shed 4 bases and J shed 0 bases, with 9 bases lying between them. Here the CDR3 reads CASSAARMNTEAFF. As DNA, the CDR3 is TGTGCCAGCAGTGCGGCCAGGATGAACACTGAAGCTTTCTTT. The whole variable domain, filled in from reference TRBV2 and TRBJ1-1, reads EPEVTQTPSHQVTQMGQEVILRCVPISNHLYFYWYRQILGQKVEFLVSFYNNEISEKSEIFDDQFSVERPDGSNFTLKIRSTKLEDSAMYFCASSAARMNTEAFFGQGTRLTVV.

CDR3 DNA sequence: TGTGCCAGCAGCTTACCAGGGACAGGGACTCTTGGCTACACCTTC. It specifies CASSLPGTGTLGYTF. V usage is TRBV7-9 and J usage is TRBJ1-2; 9 bases match TRBD1. With V trimmed by 2 bases and J by 7 bases, 8 bases remained unmatched. CDR3 length equals 15 residues. Germline V lookup: CDR1 SEHNR, CDR2 FQNEAQ (reference sequence).

This sequence joins TRBV6-1 and TRBJ2-2, with 10 bases identical to TRBD1. Germline V gives CDR1 MNHNS, CDR2 SASEGT. V lost 5 bases and J lost 4; bases outside the gene matches: 4. This CDR3 is 15 amino acids long. The CDR3 nucleotides read TGTGCCAGCAGTTCCCGGACAGGGGGCACCGGGGAGCTGTTTTTT. This gives the protein CASSSRTGGTGELFF.

This clone was detected only once. The CDR3, as DNA: TGTGCCAGCAGCTCCTGGAGAACTAGCGGGGCTACCAAAGCAGATACGCAGTATTTT. Its protein is CASSSWRTSGATKADTQYF. The genes are TRBV11-2 and TRBJ2-3, with 10 bases aligning to TRBD2. CDR3 length: 19 amino acids. The germline V gene encodes CDR1 SGHAT and CDR2 FQNNGV. V was clipped by 4 bases and J by 4 bases; unmatched bases: 17.

The chain carries TRBV7-9 and TRBJ2-3; perhaps TRBD1 as D (5 bases). The germline V and J ends were trimmed by 4 bases and 6 bases, with 17 bases remaining between them. The CDR3 runs 15 residues. From germline, CDR1 is SEHNR and CDR2 FQNEAQ (reference sequence). Here the CDR3 DNA reads TGTGCCAGCAGCTATACAGGACCAGGCTCGGATACGCAGTATTTT. Protein: CASSYTGPGSDTQYF.

The CDR3 protein is CASSLTSGGAHTGELFF. The CDR3 nucleotides are TGCGCCAGCAGCTTGACTAGCGGGGGTGCGCACACCGGGGAGCTGTTTTTT. The rearrangement uses TRBV5-1 and TRBJ2-2; 11 bases agree with TRBD2. Germline V CDR1 and CDR2: SGHRS, YFSETQ. This CDR3 contains 17 residues. Unmatched junction bases numbered 5, after V lost 1 base and J lost 3 bases.

This rearrangement joins TRBV5-4 to TRBJ1-2; 12 bases align to TRBD1. The V and J ends lost 4 bases and 8 bases, in that order; junction bases with no gene match: 9. The CDR3 has 15 amino acids. The germline V gene has CDR1 SGHNT and CDR2 YYREEE (reference sequence). The CDR3 DNA reads TGTGCCAGCAGCCGCCGGGACAGGGGGCAGGAGGGCTACACCTTC. Translating gives CASSRRDRGQEGYTF. Variable domain in full (rest from reference TRBV5-4 and TRBJ1-2): ETGVTQSPTHLIKTRGQQVTLRCSSQSGHNTVSWYQQALGQGPQFIFQYYREEENGRGNFPPRFSGLQFPNYSSELNVNALELDDSALYLCASSRRDRGQEGYTFGSGTRLTVV.

The chain has TRBV28 and TRBJ1-2, with 8 bases fitting TRBD1. CDR3 size: 15 residues. Germline V CDR1 and CDR2: MDHEN, SYDVKM. The trim removed 5 bases at V and 2 bases at J, leaving 7 bases unmatched. The CDR3 is CASSTAGQGNYGYTF. DNA for the CDR3: TGTGCCAGCAGTACGGCCGGACAGGGAAACTATGGCTACACCTTC.

This chain joins TRBV29-1 and TRBJ1-4; D gene ambiguous. The CDR3 has 15 residues. V was shortened by 4 bases and J by 3 bases, with 15 bases between the two germline ends. Germline CDR1 is SQVTM and CDR2 is ANQGSEA. The CDR3 nucleotides read TGCAGCGTTGGCGGGCGGGGAGCGGCTAATGAAAAACTGTTTTTT. Protein sequence: CSVGGRGAANEKLFF.

The gene calls are TRBV27 and TRBJ2-2; 9 nucleotides match TRBD1. CDR1 is MNHEY and CDR2 is SMNVEV in the germline V gene (reference sequence). The V segment lost 1 base and the J segment 3 bases; nucleotides outside the gene matches: 6. The CDR3 has 17 amino acids. The CDR3 spells CASSLYGTGSDTGELFF. The CDR3 DNA follows: TGTGCCAGCAGTTTATATGGGACAGGGAGCGACACCGGGGAGCTGTTTTTT.

The chain employs TRBV7-9 and TRBJ1-4, with TRBD1 identical over 7 bases. This CDR3 is built from 17 residues. V dropped 3 bases and J dropped 8; count of bases not matched to a gene: 15. CDR1 and CDR2 from the germline V gene are SEHNR and FQNEAQ (reference sequence). CDR3 nucleotide sequence: TGTGCCAGCAGCTTGGAACAGGGGTACTCCGGGGAGGAAAAACTGTTTTTT. It translates to CASSLEQGYSGEEKLFF. Filled out from reference TRBV7-9 and TRBJ1-4, the complete variable domain reads DTGVSQNPRHKITKRGQNVTFRCDPISEHNRLYWYRQTLGQGPEFLTYFQNEAQLEKSRLLSDRFSAERPKGSFSTLEIQRTEQGDSAMYLCASSLEQGYSGEEKLFFGSGTQLSVL.

The chain carries TRBV5-5 and TRBJ1-3, with D possibly TRBD1 on 6 matching bases. This CDR3 contains 17 residues. Germline V gene sequence: CDR1 SGHKS, CDR2 YYEKEE (reference sequence). Deletions cut 4 bases from V and 2 bases from J, with 19 bases between. The CDR3 region has the DNA TGTGCCAGCAGCCCCCTGCTAGGGGGAGAGCCTGGAAACACCATATATTTT. It codes for CASSPLLGGEPGNTIYF.

This clone has just one count. The chain couples TRBV2 to TRBJ2-1; 10 nucleotides align to TRBD1. This CDR3 spans 15 amino acids. Germline CDR1 reads SNHLY; CDR2 reads FYNNEI. J gave up 10 bases and V 6 bases, and 12 bases lay outside the gene matches. The CDR3 reads CASSAFSTGGSEQFF. Here the CDR3 DNA reads TGTGCCAGCAGCGCTTTCTCGACAGGGGGCAGCGAGCAGTTCTTC. Together with reference TRBV2 and TRBJ2-1, the CDR3 gives the full variable domain: EPEVTQTPSHQVTQMGQEVILRCVPISNHLYFYWYRQILGQKVEFLVSFYNNEISEKSEIFDDQFSVERPDGSNFTLKIRSTKLEDSAMYFCASSAFSTGGSEQFFGPGTRLTVL.

The rearrangement joins TRBV5-1 to TRBJ1-2; D possibly corresponds to TRBD1 (6 bases). This CDR3 is built from 15 residues. Trimming took off 0 bases at V and 2 bases at J, with 11 bases between the two ends. Germline lookup yields CDR1 SGHRS and CDR2 YFSETQ. The CDR3 sequence is CASSLVGGTNYGYTF. The CDR3 coding sequence is TGCGCCAGCAGCTTGGTTGGGGGCACGAACTATGGCTACACCTTC.

J is TRBJ1-5 and V is TRBV7-8; 8 bases match TRBD1. In germline, CDR1 is SGHVS, CDR2 FQNEAQ. Losses at the gene ends were 5 bases for V and 7 bases for J; bases not matched to a gene: 13. The CDR3 totals 16 residues. The CDR3 coding sequence is TGTGCCAGCAGCGCGTTAACTCAGGGGGCTCGGCAGCCCCAGCATTTT. It encodes CASSALTQGARQPQHF.

The chain uses TRBV19 and TRBJ2-2, with D possibly matching TRBD2 (5 bases). This CDR3 contains 17 residues. The germline CDR1 and CDR2 sequences are LNHDA and SQIVND (reference sequence). V gave up 7 bases and J gave up 1 base, with 19 bases separating them. CDR3 residues: CASTSSLATLNTGELFF. DNA of the CDR3: TGTGCCAGTACCTCGTCCCTAGCTACATTGAACACCGGGGAGCTGTTTTTT. Supplemented by reference TRBV19 and TRBJ2-2, the full variable domain reads DGGITQSPKYLFRKEGQNVTLSCEQNLNHDAMYWYRQDPGQGLRLIYYSQIVNDFQKGDIAEGYSVSREKKESFPLTVTSAQKNPTAFYLCASTSSLATLNTGELFFGEGSRLTVL.